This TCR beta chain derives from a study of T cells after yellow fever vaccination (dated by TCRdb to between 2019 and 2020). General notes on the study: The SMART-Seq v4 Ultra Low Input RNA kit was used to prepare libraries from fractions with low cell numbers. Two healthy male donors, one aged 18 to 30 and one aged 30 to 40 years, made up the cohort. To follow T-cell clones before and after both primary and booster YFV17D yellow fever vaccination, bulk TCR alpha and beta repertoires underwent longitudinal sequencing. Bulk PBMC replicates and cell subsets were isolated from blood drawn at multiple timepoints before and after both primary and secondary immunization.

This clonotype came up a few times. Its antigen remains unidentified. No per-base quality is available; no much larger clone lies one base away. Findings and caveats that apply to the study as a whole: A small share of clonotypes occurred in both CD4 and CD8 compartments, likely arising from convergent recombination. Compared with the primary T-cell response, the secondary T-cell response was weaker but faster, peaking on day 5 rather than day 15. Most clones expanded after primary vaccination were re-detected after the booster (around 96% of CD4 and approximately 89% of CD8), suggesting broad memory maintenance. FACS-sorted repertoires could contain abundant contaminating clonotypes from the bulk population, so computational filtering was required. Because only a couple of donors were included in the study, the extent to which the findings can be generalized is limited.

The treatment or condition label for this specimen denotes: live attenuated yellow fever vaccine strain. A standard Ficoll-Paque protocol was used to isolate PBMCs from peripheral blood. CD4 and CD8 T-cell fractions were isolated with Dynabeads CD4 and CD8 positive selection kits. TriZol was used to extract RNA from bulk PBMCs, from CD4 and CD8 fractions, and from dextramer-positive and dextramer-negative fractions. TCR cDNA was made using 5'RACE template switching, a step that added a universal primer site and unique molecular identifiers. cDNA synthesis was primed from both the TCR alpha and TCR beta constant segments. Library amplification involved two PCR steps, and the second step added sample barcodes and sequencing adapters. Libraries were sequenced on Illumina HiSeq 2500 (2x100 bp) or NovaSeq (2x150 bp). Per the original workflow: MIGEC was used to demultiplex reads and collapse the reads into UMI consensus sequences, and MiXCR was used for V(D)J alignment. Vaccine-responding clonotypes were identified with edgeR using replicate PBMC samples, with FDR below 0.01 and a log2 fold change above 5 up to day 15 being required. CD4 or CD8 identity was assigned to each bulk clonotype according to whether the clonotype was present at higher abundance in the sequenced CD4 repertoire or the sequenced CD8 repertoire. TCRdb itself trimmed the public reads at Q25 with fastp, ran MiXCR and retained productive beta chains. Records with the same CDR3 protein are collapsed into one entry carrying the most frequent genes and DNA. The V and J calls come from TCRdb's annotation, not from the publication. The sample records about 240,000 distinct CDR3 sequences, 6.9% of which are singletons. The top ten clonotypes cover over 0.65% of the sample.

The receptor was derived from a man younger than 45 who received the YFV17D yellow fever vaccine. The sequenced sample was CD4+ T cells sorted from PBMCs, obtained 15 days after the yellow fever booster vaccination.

The nucleotides read TGTGCCAGCAGTTCACCGGGACAGGGTGTCAATGAGCAGTTCTTC. It is translated as CASSSPGQGVNEQFF. This chain joins TRBV6-5 to TRBJ2-1, with 9 bases matching TRBD1. According to the germline V gene, CDR1 reads MNHEY and CDR2 reads SVGAGI. V is cut back by 4 bases and J by 6 bases, with 7 bases in the junction unmatched. Including cysteine and phenylalanine, the CDR3 has 15 amino acids. Here the CDR3 DNA is all that survives: 45 bases in frame from base 1.